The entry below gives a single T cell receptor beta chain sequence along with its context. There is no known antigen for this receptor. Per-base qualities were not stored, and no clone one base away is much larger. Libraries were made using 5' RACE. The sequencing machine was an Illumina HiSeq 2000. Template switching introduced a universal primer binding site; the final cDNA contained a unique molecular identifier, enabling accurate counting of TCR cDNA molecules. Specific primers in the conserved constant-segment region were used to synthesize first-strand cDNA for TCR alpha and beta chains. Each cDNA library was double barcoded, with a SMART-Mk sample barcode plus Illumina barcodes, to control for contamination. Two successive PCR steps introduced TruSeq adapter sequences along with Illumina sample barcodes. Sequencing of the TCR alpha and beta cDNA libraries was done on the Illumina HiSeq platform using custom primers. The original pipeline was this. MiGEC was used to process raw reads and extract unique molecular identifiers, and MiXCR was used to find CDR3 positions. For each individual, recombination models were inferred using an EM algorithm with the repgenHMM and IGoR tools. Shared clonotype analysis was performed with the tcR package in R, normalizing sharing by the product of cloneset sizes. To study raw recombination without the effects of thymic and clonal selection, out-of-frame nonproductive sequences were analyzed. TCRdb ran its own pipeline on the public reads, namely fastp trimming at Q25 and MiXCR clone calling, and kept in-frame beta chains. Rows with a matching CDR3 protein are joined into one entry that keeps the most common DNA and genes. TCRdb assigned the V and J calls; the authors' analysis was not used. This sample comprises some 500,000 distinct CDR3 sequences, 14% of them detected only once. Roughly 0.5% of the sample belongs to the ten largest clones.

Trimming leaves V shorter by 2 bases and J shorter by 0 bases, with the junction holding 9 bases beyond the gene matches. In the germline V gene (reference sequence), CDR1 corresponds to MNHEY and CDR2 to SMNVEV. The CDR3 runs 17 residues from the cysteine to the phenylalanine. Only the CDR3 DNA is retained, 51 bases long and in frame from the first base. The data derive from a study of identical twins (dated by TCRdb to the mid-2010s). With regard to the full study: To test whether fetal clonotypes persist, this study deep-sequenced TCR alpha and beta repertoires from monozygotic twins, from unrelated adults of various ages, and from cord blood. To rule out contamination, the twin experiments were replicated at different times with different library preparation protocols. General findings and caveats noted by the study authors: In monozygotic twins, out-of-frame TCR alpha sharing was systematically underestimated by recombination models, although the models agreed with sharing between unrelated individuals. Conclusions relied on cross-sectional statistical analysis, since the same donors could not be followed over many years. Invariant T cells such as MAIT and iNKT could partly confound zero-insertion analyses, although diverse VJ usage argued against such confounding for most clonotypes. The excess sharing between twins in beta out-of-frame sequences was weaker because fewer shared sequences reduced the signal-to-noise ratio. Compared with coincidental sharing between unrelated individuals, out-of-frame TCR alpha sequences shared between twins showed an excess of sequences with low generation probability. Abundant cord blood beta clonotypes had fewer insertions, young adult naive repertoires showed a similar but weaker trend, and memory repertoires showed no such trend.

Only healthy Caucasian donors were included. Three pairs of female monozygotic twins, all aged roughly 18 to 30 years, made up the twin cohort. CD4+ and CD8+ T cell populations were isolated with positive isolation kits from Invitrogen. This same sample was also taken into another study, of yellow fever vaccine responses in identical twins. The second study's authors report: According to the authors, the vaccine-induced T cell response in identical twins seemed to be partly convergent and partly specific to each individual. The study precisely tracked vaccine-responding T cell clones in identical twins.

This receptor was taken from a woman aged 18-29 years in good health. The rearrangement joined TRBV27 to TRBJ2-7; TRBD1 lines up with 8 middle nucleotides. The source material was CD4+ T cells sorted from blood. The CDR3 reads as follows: CASSLRTGPETSYEQYF. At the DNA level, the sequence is TGTGCCAGCAGTTTAAGGACAGGGCCTGAGACCTCCTACGAGCAGTACTTC.